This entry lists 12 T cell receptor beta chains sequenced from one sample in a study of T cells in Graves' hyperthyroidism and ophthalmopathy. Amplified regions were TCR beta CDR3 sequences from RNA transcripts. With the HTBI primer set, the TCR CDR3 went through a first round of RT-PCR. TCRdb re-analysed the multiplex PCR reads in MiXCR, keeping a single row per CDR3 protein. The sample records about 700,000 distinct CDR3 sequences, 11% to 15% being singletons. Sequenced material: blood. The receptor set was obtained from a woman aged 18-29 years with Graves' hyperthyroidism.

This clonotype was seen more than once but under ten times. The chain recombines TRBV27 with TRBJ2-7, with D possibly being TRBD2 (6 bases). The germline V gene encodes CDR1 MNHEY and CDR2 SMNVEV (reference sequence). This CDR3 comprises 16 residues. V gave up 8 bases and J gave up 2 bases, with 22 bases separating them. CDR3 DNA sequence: TGTGCCAGCGATCCATCTGGGGGGAGCCTGACCTACGAGCAGTACTTC. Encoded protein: CASDPSGGSLTYEQYF.

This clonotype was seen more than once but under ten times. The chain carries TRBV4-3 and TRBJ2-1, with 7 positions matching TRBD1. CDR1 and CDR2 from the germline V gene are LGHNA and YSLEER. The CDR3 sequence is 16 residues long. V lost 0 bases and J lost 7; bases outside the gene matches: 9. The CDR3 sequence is CASSQDEGAIGNEQFF. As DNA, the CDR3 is TGCGCCAGCAGCCAAGATGAGGGGGCGATCGGGAATGAGCAGTTCTTC.

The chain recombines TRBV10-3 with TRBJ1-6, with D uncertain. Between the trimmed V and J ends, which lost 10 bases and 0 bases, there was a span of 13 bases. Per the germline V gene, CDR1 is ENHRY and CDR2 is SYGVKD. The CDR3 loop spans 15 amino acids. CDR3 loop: CATGPRSSYNSPLHF. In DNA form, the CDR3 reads TGTGCCACCGGACCCAGGAGCTCCTATAATTCACCCCTCCACTTT.

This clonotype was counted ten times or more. Written as DNA, the CDR3 is TGCAGTGCTAGAGATAGCTCGGGGGCTAATGAAGCTTTCTTT. This codes for CSARDSSGANEAFF. The chain employs TRBV20-1 and TRBJ1-1, with D possibly TRBD1 on 6 matching bases. This CDR3 comprises 14 residues. Germline V gene sequence: CDR1 DFQATT, CDR2 SNEGSKA (reference sequence). V dropped 0 bases and J dropped 7 bases, with 15 bases sitting between them.

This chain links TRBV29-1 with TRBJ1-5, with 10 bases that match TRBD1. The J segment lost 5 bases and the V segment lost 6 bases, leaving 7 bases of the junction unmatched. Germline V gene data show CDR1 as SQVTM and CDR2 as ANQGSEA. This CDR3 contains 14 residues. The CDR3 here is CSVGQGGADQPQHF. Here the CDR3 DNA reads TGCAGCGTCGGACAGGGGGGGGCCGATCAGCCCCAGCATTTT.

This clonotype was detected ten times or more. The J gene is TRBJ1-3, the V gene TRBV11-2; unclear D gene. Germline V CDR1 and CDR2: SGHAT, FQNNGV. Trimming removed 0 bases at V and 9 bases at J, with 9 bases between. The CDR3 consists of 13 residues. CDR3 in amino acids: CASSLDPASTIYF. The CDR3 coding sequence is TGTGCCAGCAGCTTAGATCCCGCCTCCACCATATATTTT.

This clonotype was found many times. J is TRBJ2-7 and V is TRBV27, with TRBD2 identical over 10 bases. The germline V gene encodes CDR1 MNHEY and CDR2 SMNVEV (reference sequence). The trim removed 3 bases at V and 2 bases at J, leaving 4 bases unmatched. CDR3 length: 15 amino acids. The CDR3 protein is CASSLITSGTYEQYF. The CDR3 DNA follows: TGTGCCAGCAGTTTGATCACTAGCGGGACCTACGAGCAGTACTTC.

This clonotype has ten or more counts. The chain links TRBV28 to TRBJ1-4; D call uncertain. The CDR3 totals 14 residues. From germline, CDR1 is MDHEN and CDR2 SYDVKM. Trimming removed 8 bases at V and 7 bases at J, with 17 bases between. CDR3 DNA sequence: TGTGCCAGCGCCTCGCCGCCATCCCCTGAAAAACTGTTTTTT. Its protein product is CASASPPSPEKLFF.

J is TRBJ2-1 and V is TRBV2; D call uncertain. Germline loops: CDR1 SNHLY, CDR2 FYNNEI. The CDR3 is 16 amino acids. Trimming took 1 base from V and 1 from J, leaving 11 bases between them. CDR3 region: CASSEVGAGSYNEQFF. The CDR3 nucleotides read TGTGCCAGCAGTGAAGTTGGAGCTGGTTCCTACAATGAGCAGTTCTTC.

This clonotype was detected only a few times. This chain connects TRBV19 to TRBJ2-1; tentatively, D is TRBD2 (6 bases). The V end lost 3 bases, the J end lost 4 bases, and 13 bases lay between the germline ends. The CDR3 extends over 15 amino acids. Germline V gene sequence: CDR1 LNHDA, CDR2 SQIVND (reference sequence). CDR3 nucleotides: TGTGCCAGTAGTATTTTCGGGAGTCGGTACAATGAGCAGTTCTTC. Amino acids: CASSIFGSRYNEQFF.

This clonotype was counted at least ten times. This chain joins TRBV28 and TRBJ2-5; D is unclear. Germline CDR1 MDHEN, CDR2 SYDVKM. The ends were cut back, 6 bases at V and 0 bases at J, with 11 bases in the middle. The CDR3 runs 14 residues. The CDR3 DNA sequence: TGTGCCAGCAGCCGCAGACCGTACCAAGAGACCCAGTACTTC. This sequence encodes CASSRRPYQETQYF.

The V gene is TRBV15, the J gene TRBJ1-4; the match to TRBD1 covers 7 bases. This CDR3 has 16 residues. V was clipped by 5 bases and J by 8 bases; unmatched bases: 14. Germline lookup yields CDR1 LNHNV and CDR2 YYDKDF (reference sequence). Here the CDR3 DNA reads TGTGCCACCAGCTATATAGCCGACAGGGTCGGAGAAAAACTGTTTTTT. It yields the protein CATSYIADRVGEKLFF.